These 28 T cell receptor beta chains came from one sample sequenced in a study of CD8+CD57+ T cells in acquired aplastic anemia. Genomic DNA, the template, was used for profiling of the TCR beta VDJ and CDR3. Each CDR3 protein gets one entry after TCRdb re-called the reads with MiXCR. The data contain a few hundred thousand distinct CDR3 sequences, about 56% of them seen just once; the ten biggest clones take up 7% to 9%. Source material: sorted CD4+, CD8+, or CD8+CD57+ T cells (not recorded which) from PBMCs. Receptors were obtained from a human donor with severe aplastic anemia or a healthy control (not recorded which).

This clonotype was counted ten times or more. CDR3 DNA: TGTGCCAGCAGTGATGGACAGGGTTCCTACGAGCAGTACTTC. As protein: CASSDGQGSYEQYF. The chain is built from TRBV12-3 or TRBV12-4 and TRBJ2-7; 8 nucleotides match TRBD1. The CDR3 covers 14 residues. J was trimmed by 1 base and V by 5 bases; bases with no gene match: 4.

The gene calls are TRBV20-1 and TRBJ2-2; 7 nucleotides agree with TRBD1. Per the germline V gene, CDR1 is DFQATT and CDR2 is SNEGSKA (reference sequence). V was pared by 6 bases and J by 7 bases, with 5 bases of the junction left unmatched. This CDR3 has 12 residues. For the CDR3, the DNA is TGCAGTGCGCGACAGGGTGACGGGGAGCTGTTTTTT. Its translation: CSARQGDGELFF.

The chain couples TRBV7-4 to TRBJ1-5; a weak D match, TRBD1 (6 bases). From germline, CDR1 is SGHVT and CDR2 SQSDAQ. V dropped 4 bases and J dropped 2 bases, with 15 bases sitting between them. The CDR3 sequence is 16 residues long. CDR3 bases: TGTGCCAGCAGCTGCCCGGGGGCTAGGGGCAATCAGCCCCAGCATTTT. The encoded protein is CASSCPGARGNQPQHF.

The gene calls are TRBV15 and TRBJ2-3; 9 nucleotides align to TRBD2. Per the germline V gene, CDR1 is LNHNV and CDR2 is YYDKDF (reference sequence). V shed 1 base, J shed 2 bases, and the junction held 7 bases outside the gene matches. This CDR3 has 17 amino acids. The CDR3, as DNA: TGTGCCACCAGCAGAGTGGCTAGCGGGACTCCCACAGATACGCAGTATTTT. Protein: CATSRVASGTPTDTQYF.

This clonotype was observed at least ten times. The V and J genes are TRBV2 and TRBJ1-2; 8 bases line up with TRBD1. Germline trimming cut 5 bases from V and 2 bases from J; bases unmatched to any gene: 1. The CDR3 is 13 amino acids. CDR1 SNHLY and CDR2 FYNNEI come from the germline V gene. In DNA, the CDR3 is TGTGCCAGCAGTTGGGACAGGAACTATGGCTACACCTTC. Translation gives CASSWDRNYGYTF.

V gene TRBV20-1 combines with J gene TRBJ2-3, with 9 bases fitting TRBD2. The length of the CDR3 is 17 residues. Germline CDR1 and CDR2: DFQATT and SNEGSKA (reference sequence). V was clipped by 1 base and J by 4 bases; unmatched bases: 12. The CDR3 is CSARVSGVAGVSDTQYF. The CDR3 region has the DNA TGCAGTGCTAGAGTCAGTGGGGTAGCGGGAGTTTCAGATACGCAGTATTTT.

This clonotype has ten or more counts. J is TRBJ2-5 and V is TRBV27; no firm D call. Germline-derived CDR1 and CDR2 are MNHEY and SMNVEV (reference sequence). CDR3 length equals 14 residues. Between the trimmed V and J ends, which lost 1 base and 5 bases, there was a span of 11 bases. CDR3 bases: TGTGCCAGCAGTTTATTCGCCTTAGGGGAGACCCAGTACTTC. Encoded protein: CASSLFALGETQYF.

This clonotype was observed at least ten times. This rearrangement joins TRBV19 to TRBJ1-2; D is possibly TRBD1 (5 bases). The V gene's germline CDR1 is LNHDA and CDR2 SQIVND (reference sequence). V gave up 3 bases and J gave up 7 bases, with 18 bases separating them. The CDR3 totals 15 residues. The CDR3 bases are TGTGCCAGTAGTATTGCCCAGGGTCTCGGCGCTGGCTACACCTTC. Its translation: CASSIAQGLGAGYTF.

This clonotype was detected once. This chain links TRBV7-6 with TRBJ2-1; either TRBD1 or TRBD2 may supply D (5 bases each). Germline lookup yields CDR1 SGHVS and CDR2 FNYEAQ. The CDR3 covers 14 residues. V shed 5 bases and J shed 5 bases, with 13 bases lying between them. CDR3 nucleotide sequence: TGTGCCAGCAGCCCCGAGATGGGGGACAATGAGCAGTTCTTC. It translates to CASSPEMGDNEQFF.

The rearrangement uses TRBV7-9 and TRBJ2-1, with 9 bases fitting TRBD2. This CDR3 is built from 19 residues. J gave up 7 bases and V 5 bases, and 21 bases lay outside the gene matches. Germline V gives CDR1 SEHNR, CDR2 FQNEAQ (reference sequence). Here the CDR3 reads CASSRPDTRDSGGGNEQFF. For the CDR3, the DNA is TGTGCCAGCAGCCGGCCCGACACCCGGGATAGCGGGGGAGGTAATGAGCAGTTCTTC.

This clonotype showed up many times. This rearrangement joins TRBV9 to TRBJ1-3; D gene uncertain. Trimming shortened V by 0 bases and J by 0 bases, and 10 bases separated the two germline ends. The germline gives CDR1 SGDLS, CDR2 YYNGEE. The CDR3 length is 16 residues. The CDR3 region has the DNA TGTGCCAGCAGCGTAGTATCCCTCCTCTCTGGAAACACCATATATTTT. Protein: CASSVVSLLSGNTIYF. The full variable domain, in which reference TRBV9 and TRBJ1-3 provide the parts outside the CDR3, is DSGVTQTPKHLITATGQRVTLRCSPRSGDLSVYWYQQSLDQGLQFLIQYYNGEERAKGNILERFSAQQFPDLHSELNLSSLELGDSALYFCASSVVSLLSGNTIYFGEGSWLTVV.

Here the CDR3 reads CATSDSTRYEQYF. The CDR3 DNA follows: TGTGCCACCAGTGATTCGACTAGGTACGAGCAGTACTTC. This sequence joins TRBV24-1 and TRBJ2-7, with D perhaps matching TRBD2 (6 bases). V dropped 2 bases and J dropped 4 bases, with 8 bases sitting between them. The CDR3 has 13 residues. The germline V gene has CDR1 KGHDR and CDR2 SFDVKD.

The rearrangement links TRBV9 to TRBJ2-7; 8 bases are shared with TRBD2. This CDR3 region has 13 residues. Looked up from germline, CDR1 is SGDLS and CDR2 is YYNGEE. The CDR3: CATPSGYSYEQYF. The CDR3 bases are TGTGCTACCCCTAGCGGGTACTCCTACGAGCAGTACTTC.

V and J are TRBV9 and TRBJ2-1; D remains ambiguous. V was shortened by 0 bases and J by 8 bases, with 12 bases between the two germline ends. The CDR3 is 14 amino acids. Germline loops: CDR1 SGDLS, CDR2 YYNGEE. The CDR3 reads CASSVVGMLDEQFF. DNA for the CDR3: TGTGCCAGCAGCGTAGTGGGGATGCTAGATGAGCAGTTCTTC.

The CDR3 protein is CASSLMAGGPGHEQFF. In DNA form, the CDR3 reads TGTGCCAGCAGCTTAATGGCGGGGGGGCCTGGGCATGAGCAGTTCTTC. The J gene is TRBJ2-1, the V gene TRBV7-6, with 9 bases aligning to TRBD2. V lost 2 bases, J lost 8 bases, and 10 bases stayed unmatched. CDR3 length equals 16 residues. Germline values: CDR1 SGHVS, CDR2 FNYEAQ.

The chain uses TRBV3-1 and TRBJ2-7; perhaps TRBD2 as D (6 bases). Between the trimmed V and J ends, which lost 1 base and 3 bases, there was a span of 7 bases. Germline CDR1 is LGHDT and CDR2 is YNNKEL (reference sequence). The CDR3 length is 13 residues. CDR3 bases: TGTGCCAGCAGCCAAGTGGAGGGCTACGAGCAGTACTTC. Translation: CASSQVEGYEQYF.

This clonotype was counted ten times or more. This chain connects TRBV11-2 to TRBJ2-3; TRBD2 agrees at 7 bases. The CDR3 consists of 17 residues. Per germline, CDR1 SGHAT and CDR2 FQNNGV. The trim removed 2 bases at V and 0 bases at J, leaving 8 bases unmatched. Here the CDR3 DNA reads TGTGCCAGCAGCTTAAGGCTAGCCGGGGGGAGCACAGATACGCAGTATTTT. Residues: CASSLRLAGGSTDTQYF.

The CDR3, as DNA: TGTGCCACCAGAAAGGGCAGCTCCTACGAGCAGTACTTC. Protein: CATRKGSSYEQYF. The chain carries TRBV7-9 and TRBJ2-7, with unresolved D. Per the germline V gene, CDR1 is SEHNR and CDR2 is FQNEAQ (reference sequence). CDR3 length: 13 amino acids. Between the trimmed V and J ends, which lost 10 bases and 0 bases, there was a span of 13 bases. Variable domain in full (rest from reference TRBV7-9 and TRBJ2-7): DTGVSQNPRHKITKRGQNVTFRCDPISEHNRLYWYRQTLGQGPEFLTYFQNEAQLEKSRLLSDRFSAERPKGSFSTLEIQRTEQGDSAMYLCATRKGSSYEQYFGPGTRLTVT.

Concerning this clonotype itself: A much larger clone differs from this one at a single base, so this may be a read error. CDR3 sequence (DNA): TGTGCCAGTAAGTTTGCGGGGGACACAGATACGCAGTGTTTT. It is translated as CASKFAGDTDTQCF. The chain combines TRBV19 with TRBJ2-3; tentative D call: TRBD2 (7 bases). This CDR3 region has 14 residues. Germline V CDR1 and CDR2: LNHDA, SQIVND (reference sequence).

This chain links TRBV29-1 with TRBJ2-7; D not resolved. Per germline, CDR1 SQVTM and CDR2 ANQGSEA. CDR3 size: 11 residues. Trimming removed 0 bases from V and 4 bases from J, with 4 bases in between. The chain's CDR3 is CSVEDFYEQYF. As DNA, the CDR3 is TGCAGCGTTGAAGATTTTTACGAGCAGTACTTC.

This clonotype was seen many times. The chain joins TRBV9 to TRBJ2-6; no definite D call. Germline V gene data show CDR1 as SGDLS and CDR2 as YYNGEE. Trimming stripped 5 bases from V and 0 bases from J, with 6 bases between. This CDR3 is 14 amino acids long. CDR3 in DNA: TGTGCCAGCAGGAGCTTCTCTGGGGCCAACGTCCTGACTTTC. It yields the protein CASRSFSGANVLTF.

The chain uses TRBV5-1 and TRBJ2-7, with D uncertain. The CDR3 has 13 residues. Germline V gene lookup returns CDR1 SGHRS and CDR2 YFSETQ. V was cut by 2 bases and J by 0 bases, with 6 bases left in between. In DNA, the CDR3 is TGCGCCAGCAGCTTCTCTAGCTCCTACGAGCAGTACTTC. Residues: CASSFSSSYEQYF.

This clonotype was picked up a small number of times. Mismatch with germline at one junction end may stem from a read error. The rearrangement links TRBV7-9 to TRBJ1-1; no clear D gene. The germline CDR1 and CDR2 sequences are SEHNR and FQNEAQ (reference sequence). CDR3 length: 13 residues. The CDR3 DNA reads TGTGCCAGCAAGCCCCAGGAGAACACTGAGGCTTTCTTT. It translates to CASKPQENTEAFF.

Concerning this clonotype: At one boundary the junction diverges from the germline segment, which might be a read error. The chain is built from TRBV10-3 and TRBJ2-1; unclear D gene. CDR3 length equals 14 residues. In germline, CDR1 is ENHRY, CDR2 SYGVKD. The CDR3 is CAISESGHSNQQFF. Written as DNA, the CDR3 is TGTGCCATCAGTGAGTCCGGGCATAGCAATCAGCAGTTCTTC.

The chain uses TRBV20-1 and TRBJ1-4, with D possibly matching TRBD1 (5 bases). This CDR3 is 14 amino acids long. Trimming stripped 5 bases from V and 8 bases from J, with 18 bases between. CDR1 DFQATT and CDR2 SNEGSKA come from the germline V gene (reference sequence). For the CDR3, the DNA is TGCAGTGCTTTCGATGGGTCAGGGATAGAAAAACTGTTTTTT. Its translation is CSAFDGSGIEKLFF.

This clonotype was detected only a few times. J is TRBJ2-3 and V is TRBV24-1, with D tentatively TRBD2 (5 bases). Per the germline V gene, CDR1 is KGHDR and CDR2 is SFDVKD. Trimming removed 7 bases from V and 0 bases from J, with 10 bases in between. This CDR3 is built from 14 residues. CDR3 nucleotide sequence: TGTGCCACCAGGGGTGAGGGAAGCACAGATACGCAGTATTTT. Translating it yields CATRGEGSTDTQYF.

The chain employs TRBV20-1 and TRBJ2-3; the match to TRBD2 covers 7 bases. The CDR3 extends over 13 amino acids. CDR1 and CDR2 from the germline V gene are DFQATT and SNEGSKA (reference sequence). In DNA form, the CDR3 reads TGCAGCGCTGGGGCGGGAGGCACAGATACGCAGTATTTT. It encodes CSAGAGGTDTQYF.

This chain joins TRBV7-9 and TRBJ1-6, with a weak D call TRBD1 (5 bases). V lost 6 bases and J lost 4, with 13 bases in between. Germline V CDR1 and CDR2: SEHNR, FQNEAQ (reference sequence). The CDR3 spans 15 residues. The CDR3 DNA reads TGTGCCAGCAGTGAGGCGCAGGGATATAATTCACCCCTCCACTTT. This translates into CASSEAQGYNSPLHF.